This T cell receptor beta chain was identified in a study of immune evolution from preneoplasia to lung adenocarcinoma. Findings and limits, study-wide: From normal lung to invasive adenocarcinoma, top clone frequencies appeared to decrease. Later-stage lesions appeared to have more T cells, more diversity, less clonality.

This clone has a handful of counts. Antigen: not known. Here immunoSEQ multiplex PCR was the method, and the copy in TCRdb shows in-frame clones only, minus some. The repertoire has some 37,000 clones, around 74% of them found once; the top ten carry about 6%. This CDR3 has 13 residues. In germline, CDR1 is SGHDT, CDR2 YYEEEE. Trimming shortened V by 3 bases and J by 2 bases, and 8 bases separated the two germline ends. Patients had resection in Japan or China between about 2014 and 2018. The source of this sequence is a person between 55 and 70 years old with lung adenocarcinoma. The chain is built from TRBV5-6 and TRBJ2-5, with D possibly being TRBD2 (6 bases). The sample comprised FFPE invasive lung adenocarcinoma tissue. The CDR3 DNA sequence: TGTGCCAGCAGCTGGGACTTACAAGAGACCCAGTACTTC. Translating gives CASSWDLQETQYF.